These 30 T cell receptor beta chains were sequenced from one sample in a study of long-term antiretroviral therapy in people with HIV. They ran version v3.0 of the immunoSEQ assay at survey level. TCRdb keeps only in-frame clones here, not all; method: immunoSEQ multiplex PCR. The table shows over 30,000 clones, with over 80% occurring only once. The starting material was unsorted PBMCs, obtained 1 year after starting antiretroviral therapy. Receptors originate from a young man with HIV.

This clone was observed a single time. The chain couples TRBV5-5 to TRBJ1-1, with TRBD1 identical over 7 bases. The CDR3 contains 15 residues. In germline, CDR1 is SGHKS, CDR2 YYEKEE (reference sequence). Germline trimming cut 0 bases from V and 3 bases from J; bases unmatched to any gene: 5. The DNA of the CDR3 is TGTGCCAGCAGCTTGGGGGGACAGAGTTACACTGAAGCTTTCTTT. Its protein product is CASSLGGQSYTEAFF.

V usage is TRBV9 and J usage is TRBJ2-7; D remains unclear. V lost 4 bases to trimming and J lost 3 bases, with 11 bases between them. There are 13 residues in the CDR3. Germline CDR1 is SGDLS and CDR2 is YYNGEE. In DNA, the CDR3 is TGTGCCAGCAGCCCCGGACCTAGCTACGAGCAGTACTTC. This codes for CASSPGPSYEQYF.

V is TRBV20-1 and J is TRBJ1-1; D gene uncertain. Germline CDR1 reads DFQATT; CDR2 reads SNEGSKA (reference sequence). The CDR3 length is 10 residues. CDR3 coding DNA: TGCAGCCTCGGACTAGGGTTGGCTTTCTTT. This gives the protein CSLGLGLAFF.

This clone was seen only a few times. V gene TRBV27 combines with J gene TRBJ1-5, with no clear D. From germline, CDR1 is MNHEY and CDR2 SMNVEV (reference sequence). The CDR3 is 13 residues long. V was pared by 4 bases and J by 3 bases, with 7 bases between. The CDR3 DNA reads TGTGCCAGCAGTTCTAAATTCAATCAGCCCCAGCATTTT. Its translation is CASSSKFNQPQHF.

Only one count was recorded for this clone. This rearrangement joins TRBV19 to TRBJ1-1; D is undetermined. Trimming took off 4 bases at V and 0 bases at J, with 12 bases between the two ends. The germline V gene has CDR1 LNHDA and CDR2 SQIVND (reference sequence). The CDR3 runs to 15 residues. CDR3 sequence (DNA): TGTGCCAGTAGTAGGTTTCTCATGATGAACACTGAAGCTTTCTTT. As protein: CASSRFLMMNTEAFF.

The genes are TRBV9 and TRBJ1-1, with D hard to call. From germline, CDR1 is SGDLS and CDR2 YYNGEE. This CDR3 region has 14 residues. Trimming stripped 4 bases from V and 2 bases from J, with 12 bases between. The CDR3: CASSSTPVNTEAFF. The CDR3, as DNA: TGTGCCAGCAGCTCCACCCCGGTAAACACTGAAGCTTTCTTT.

This chain links TRBV7-9 with TRBJ2-7; 8 bases map to TRBD1. The CDR3 is 15 residues long. The junction had 9 bases not matched to a gene; V was cut back by 4 bases and J by 4 bases. Germline loops: CDR1 SEHNR, CDR2 FQNEAQ (reference sequence). The CDR3 reads CASSSAGQGEYEQYF. For the CDR3, the DNA is TGTGCCAGCAGCTCGGCCGGACAGGGAGAGTACGAGCAGTACTTC.

The chain uses TRBV19 and TRBJ2-7; TRBD1 aligns across 10 bases. Germline CDR1 and CDR2: LNHDA and SQIVND (reference sequence). The CDR3 has 14 amino acids. The junction had 5 bases not matched to a gene; V was cut back by 5 bases and J by 4 bases. CDR3 sequence reads: CASSPGTGVYEQYF. CDR3 bases: TGTGCCAGTAGTCCTGGGACAGGGGTTTACGAGCAGTACTTC.

V usage is TRBV27 and J usage is TRBJ2-7, with 7 positions matching TRBD2. Germline V gene data show CDR1 as MNHEY and CDR2 as SMNVEV (reference sequence). This CDR3 is 15 amino acids long. Unmatched junction bases numbered 12, after V lost 7 bases and J lost 3 bases. For the CDR3, the DNA is TGTGCCAGCACAGGCAGGGCAAGGGACTACTACGAGCAGTACTTC. Residues: CASTGRARDYYEQYF.

The chain links TRBV6-1 to TRBJ1-2; D might be TRBD1 (5 bases). Germline V gene lookup returns CDR1 MNHNS and CDR2 SASEGT. This CDR3 has 13 amino acids. Between the trimmed V and J ends, which lost 4 bases and 9 bases, there was a span of 15 bases. The CDR3 loop is CASSALGGSSYTF. In DNA form, the CDR3 reads TGTGCCAGCAGTGCACTCGGGGGGAGCAGCTACACCTTC.

The chain carries TRBV7-2 and TRBJ1-2, with 10 nucleotides matching TRBD1. The CDR3 has 19 amino acids. V was clipped by 5 bases and J by 1 base; unmatched bases: 16. Germline CDR1 reads SGHTA; CDR2 reads FQGNSA. The CDR3 sequence: CASSTTWDRGRTINYGYTF. For the CDR3, the DNA is TGTGCCAGCAGCACTACATGGGACAGGGGACGCACCATTAACTATGGCTACACCTTC.

The chain joins TRBV2 to TRBJ2-5; 7 bases match TRBD1. Germline CDR1 and CDR2: SNHLY and FYNNEI. Losses at the gene ends were 4 bases for V and 1 base for J; bases not matched to a gene: 9. CDR3 length: 16 amino acids. This CDR3 reads CASSGGRGQLQETQYF. CDR3 DNA: TGTGCCAGCAGTGGGGGAAGGGGACAGCTCCAAGAGACCCAGTACTTC.

The chain links TRBV27 to TRBJ1-1; tentatively, D is TRBD1 (5 bases). Trimming took 2 bases from V and 7 from J, leaving 11 bases between them. The germline V gene has CDR1 MNHEY and CDR2 SMNVEV (reference sequence). The CDR3 covers 13 residues. The CDR3 spells CASSLVGGGEAFF. CDR3 nucleotide sequence: TGTGCCAGCAGTTTAGTGGGGGGTGGTGAAGCTTTCTTT.

The V call is TRBV11-2, the J call TRBJ2-7; D may be TRBD1 (5 bases). CDR1 and CDR2 (germline): SGHAT, FQNNGV. Trimming cost V 2 bases and J 2 bases, with 10 bases left between them. The CDR3 contains 14 residues. DNA of the CDR3: TGTGCCAGCAGCTTATTCTCAGGGACCTACGAGCAGTACTTC. Its translation is CASSLFSGTYEQYF.

V and J are TRBV29-1 and TRBJ1-2, with 9 bases that match TRBD1. The CDR3 consists of 16 residues. CDR1 is SQVTM and CDR2 is ANQGSEA in the germline V gene. V lost 6 bases, J lost 2 bases, and 13 bases stayed unmatched. The DNA for the CDR3 is TGCAGCGTCCCATCCGGGACAGGGTGGTTCAACTATGGCTACACCTTC. Translated, it gives CSVPSGTGWFNYGYTF. The full variable domain, with the rest looked up from reference TRBV29-1 and TRBJ1-2, is SAVISQKPSRDICQRGTSLTIQCQVDSQVTMMFWYRQQPGQSLTLIATANQGSEATYESGFVIDKFPISRPNLTFSTLTVSNMSPEDSSIYLCSVPSGTGWFNYGYTFGSGTRLTVV.

The chain links TRBV19 to TRBJ1-5; no clear D. V was shortened by 2 bases and J by 1 base, with 15 bases between the two germline ends. Per the germline V gene, CDR1 is LNHDA and CDR2 is SQIVND (reference sequence). The CDR3 spans 17 residues. The CDR3 region is CASSITSRVGSNQPQHF. The CDR3 coding sequence is TGTGCCAGTAGTATAACTTCCCGCGTAGGAAGCAATCAGCCCCAGCATTTT.

V gene TRBV6-1 combines with J gene TRBJ2-2; 7 bases are shared with TRBD1. Germline-derived CDR1 and CDR2 are MNHNS and SASEGT. After removal of 7 bases from V and 6 bases from J, the junction contained 8 bases not matched to a gene. This CDR3 region has 14 residues. CDR3 sequence: CASIHNRGPGELFF. CDR3 DNA sequence: TGTGCCAGCATACATAACAGGGGCCCCGGGGAGCTGTTTTTT.

V gene TRBV6-5 combines with J gene TRBJ2-5, with TRBD2 matching 8 bases. Germline V lookup: CDR1 MNHEY, CDR2 SVGAGI. The CDR3 sequence is 15 residues long. After removal of 0 bases from V and 6 bases from J, the junction contained 6 bases not matched to a gene. CDR3 protein: CASSYSGLAPKTQYF. CDR3 DNA sequence: TGTGCCAGCAGTTACTCCGGACTAGCTCCAAAGACCCAGTACTTC.

The chain recombines TRBV7-9 with TRBJ1-1; 8 positions agree with TRBD1. CDR3 length equals 14 residues. Losses at the gene ends were 5 bases for V and 4 bases for J; bases not matched to a gene: 6. Germline V CDR1 and CDR2: SEHNR, FQNEAQ (reference sequence). The CDR3 loop is CASSRRGLGTEAFF. Here the CDR3 DNA reads TGTGCCAGCAGCCGCAGGGGGCTGGGCACTGAAGCTTTCTTT. The entire variable domain, with the rest obtained from reference TRBV7-9 and TRBJ1-1, is as follows: DTGVSQNPRHKITKRGQNVTFRCDPISEHNRLYWYRQTLGQGPEFLTYFQNEAQLEKSRLLSDRFSAERPKGSFSTLEIQRTEQGDSAMYLCASSRRGLGTEAFFGQGTRLTVV.

This clone was seen a handful of times. This chain links TRBV27 with TRBJ1-1; no clear D. The germline V gene has CDR1 MNHEY and CDR2 SMNVEV (reference sequence). This CDR3 has 13 residues. V was clipped by 3 bases and J by 4 bases, with 9 bases between them. In DNA, the CDR3 is TGTGCCAGCAGTTTTCGGGATTCCACTGAAGCTTTCTTT. Protein sequence: CASSFRDSTEAFF.

This chain connects TRBV15 to TRBJ1-2; 8 bases line up with TRBD1. Germline trimming cut 0 bases from V and 1 base from J; bases unmatched to any gene: 13. The length of the CDR3 is 19 residues. Germline loops: CDR1 LNHNV, CDR2 YYDKDF (reference sequence). The CDR3 protein is CATSRDLGQGTNRNYGYTF. The DNA for the CDR3 is TGTGCCACCAGCAGAGATCTAGGACAGGGAACGAATCGTAACTATGGCTACACCTTC.

The V and J genes are TRBV19 and TRBJ2-3; the D gene is possibly TRBD2 (5 bases). Trimming took off 5 bases at V and 9 bases at J, with 15 bases between the two ends. The CDR3 runs 13 residues. Germline V gene data show CDR1 as LNHDA and CDR2 as SQIVND (reference sequence). Here the CDR3 reads CASSPRVGGTQYF. In nucleotides, the CDR3 is TGTGCCAGTAGTCCCCGCGTCGGAGGAACGCAGTATTTT.

This chain links TRBV19 with TRBJ1-1; D uncertain. In germline, CDR1 is LNHDA, CDR2 SQIVND (reference sequence). V was pared by 3 bases and J by 1 base, with 0 bases between. CDR3 length equals 11 residues. DNA for the CDR3: TGTGCCAGTAGTATGAACACTGAAGCTTTCTTT. Its protein product is CASSMNTEAFF.

The chain links TRBV5-8 to TRBJ1-2; 7 nucleotides match TRBD1. The germline CDR1 and CDR2 sequences are SGHTS and YDEGEE. The CDR3 is made up of 16 amino acids. Trimming took 3 bases from V and 5 from J; bases not matched to a gene: 13. The CDR3 reads CASSSRDRPGGYGYTF. The CDR3, as DNA: TGTGCCAGCAGCTCCCGGGACAGACCCGGGGGGTATGGCTACACCTTC.

The CDR3 coding sequence is TGTGCCAGCAGAATTACCGTGGACAGGGGACTCGAGCAGTACTTC. It encodes CASRITVDRGLEQYF. V and J are TRBV6-6 and TRBJ2-7; TRBD1 agrees at 9 bases. Trimming cost V 6 bases and J 6 bases; bases outside gene matches: 12. CDR1 and CDR2 from the germline V gene are MNHNY and SVGAGI (reference sequence). This CDR3 has 15 amino acids.

The chain couples TRBV7-8 to TRBJ2-2, with no clear D. V lost 5 bases to trimming and J lost 3 bases, with 7 bases between them. Germline V gives CDR1 SGHVS, CDR2 FQNEAQ. There are 13 residues in the CDR3. The DNA of the CDR3 is TGTGCCAGCAGCGTCCAGGACACCGGGGAGCTGTTTTTT. Amino acid sequence: CASSVQDTGELFF. The full variable domain, its missing parts supplied by reference TRBV7-8 and TRBJ2-2, is GAGVSQSPRYKVAKRGQDVALRCDPISGHVSLFWYQQALGQGPEFLTYFQNEAQLDKSGLPSDRFFAERPEGSVSTLKIQRTQQEDSAVYLCASSVQDTGELFFGEGSRLTVL.

This clone was seen only once. The chain couples TRBV29-1 to TRBJ2-7; D may be TRBD2 (5 bases). Trimming removed 6 bases at V and 5 bases at J, with 23 bases between. CDR1 and CDR2 from the germline V gene are SQVTM and ANQGSEA. CDR3 length equals 15 residues. CDR3 amino acids: CSVIPHDFGIHEQYF. CDR3 sequence (DNA): TGCAGCGTAATCCCCCACGACTTCGGGATCCACGAGCAGTACTTC.

The V and J genes are TRBV7-9 and TRBJ2-5; no firm D call. V was clipped by 10 bases and J by 4 bases, with 4 bases between them. Germline CDR1 reads SEHNR; CDR2 reads FQNEAQ (reference sequence). The CDR3 has 9 residues. CDR3 sequence reads: CAIGETQYF. Here the CDR3 DNA reads TGTGCCATCGGAGAGACCCAGTACTTC. Supplemented by reference TRBV7-9 and TRBJ2-5, the full variable domain reads DTGVSQNPRHKITKRGQNVTFRCDPISEHNRLYWYRQTLGQGPEFLTYFQNEAQLEKSRLLSDRFSAERPKGSFSTLEIQRTEQGDSAMYLCAIGETQYFGPGTRLLVL.

J is TRBJ1-2 and V is TRBV7-2, with 9 bases matching TRBD1. With 1 base clipped from V and 3 bases from J, the junction kept 3 bases outside the gene matches. This CDR3 is 15 amino acids long. The germline V gene has CDR1 SGHTA and CDR2 FQGNSA. The CDR3 protein is CASSLERQGDYGYTF. As DNA, the CDR3 is TGTGCCAGCAGCTTAGAACGACAGGGGGACTATGGCTACACCTTC.

In the case of this clone: Other DNA sequences of this sample code for an identical CDR3. The chain recombines TRBV9 with TRBJ1-1; 7 bases fit TRBD1. Germline CDR1 SGDLS, CDR2 YYNGEE. V was pared by 0 bases and J by 2 bases, with 1 base of the junction left unmatched. The CDR3 contains 14 residues. The CDR3 here is CASSVGDRNTEAFF. The CDR3 DNA sequence: TGTGCCAGCAGCGTAGGGGACAGAAACACTGAAGCTTTCTTT.